One T cell receptor (beta chain) is described in this entry. Its antigen is currently unknown. This sample is part of a study of shared clonotypes between healthy human individuals. Study observations and caveats: Only blood was sampled, and tissue TCR repertoires likely differ from blood ones.

Naive CD8 isolation took CD45RO-negative cells positively selected for CCR7 and excluded terminally differentiated effector memory CD45RA+ cells. The CDR3 is made up of 14 amino acids. Germline V gives CDR1 MNHEY, CDR2 SMNVEV (reference sequence). Trimming pared 8 bases from V and 3 bases from J, leaving 17 bases between. This table comes from immunoSEQ multiplex PCR, and its TCRdb copy is limited to in-frame clones, with some not included. This table holds roughly 2,000,000 clones, 80% to 95% found once. What was sequenced was naive CD8+ T cells from PBMCs. The source is a man aged 18 to 35 in good health. Some clones in this sample may be carry-over from other donors' samples. J is TRBJ2-7 and V is TRBV27; possible D gene TRBD2, 5 bases. This CDR3 reads CASGIKGRGYEQYF. CDR3 sequence (DNA): TGTGCCAGCGGGATTAAGGGCCGGGGCTACGAGCAGTACTTC.